This TCR beta chain was sequenced during a study of molecular identifiers for immune sequencing clone quantification. The study's findings and limits: With a barcode shared among identical TCR molecules, highly expanded clone sizes could be underestimated.

TCRdb recomputed calls from the PCR reads with MiXCR, one row per CDR3 protein. This sample has about 23,000 distinct CDR3 sequences, with under 20% found just once. Sorting captured naive CD8 T cells as CD8+CD4-CCR7+CD45RA+. V lost 1 base, J lost 4 bases, and 11 bases lay in between. The CDR3 has 14 residues. CDR1 SGHTA and CDR2 FQGNSA come from the germline V gene. Ten or more counts support this clonotype. Its antigen is currently unknown. The sequenced sample was naive CD8+ T cells from blood, with Jurkat cell RNA spiked in. As for subset: FACS-sorted CD8+CD4-CCR7+CD45RA+ naive T cells. The chain employs TRBV7-2 and TRBJ2-7; D call uncertain. The TCR originated in a human donor in good health. Some libraries in this study had Jurkat cell RNA spiked in. The CDR3, as DNA: TGTGCCAGCAGCTTAGGTAGCAGACGGTACGAGCAGTACTTC. It is translated as CASSLGSRRYEQYF.